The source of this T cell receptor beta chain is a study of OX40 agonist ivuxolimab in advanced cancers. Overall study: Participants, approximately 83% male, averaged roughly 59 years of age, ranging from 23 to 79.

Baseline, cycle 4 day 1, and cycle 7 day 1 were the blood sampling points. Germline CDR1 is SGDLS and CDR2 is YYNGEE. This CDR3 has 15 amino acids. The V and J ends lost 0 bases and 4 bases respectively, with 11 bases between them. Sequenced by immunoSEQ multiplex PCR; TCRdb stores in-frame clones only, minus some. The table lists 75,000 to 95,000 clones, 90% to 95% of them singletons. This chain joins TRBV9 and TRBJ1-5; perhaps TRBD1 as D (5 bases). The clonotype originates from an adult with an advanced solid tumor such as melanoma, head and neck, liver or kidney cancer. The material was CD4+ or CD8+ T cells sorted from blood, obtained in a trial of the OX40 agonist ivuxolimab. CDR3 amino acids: CASSVGQGPNQPQHF. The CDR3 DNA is TGTGCCAGCAGCGTAGGCCAGGGCCCTAATCAGCCCCAGCATTTT. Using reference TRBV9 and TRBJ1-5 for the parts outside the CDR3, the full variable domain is DSGVTQTPKHLITATGQRVTLRCSPRSGDLSVYWYQQSLDQGLQFLIQYYNGEERAKGNILERFSAQQFPDLHSELNLSSLELGDSALYFCASSVGQGPNQPQHFGDGTRLSIL.